A single sample is the source of the 25 T cell receptor beta chains below, sequenced in a study of blood T cell repertoires in COVID-19. Method: immunoSEQ multiplex PCR; TCRdb's copy keeps in-frame clones and lacks some. In the table there are roughly 130,000 clones, around 80% of which are singletons. What was sequenced was peripheral blood. Receptors were obtained from a man between 65 and 79 years old with acute or convalescent COVID-19.

The chain couples TRBV19 to TRBJ2-6; the match to TRBD2 covers 13 bases. The V and J ends lost 10 bases and 3 bases, in that order; junction bases with no gene match: 6. The germline V gene has CDR1 LNHDA and CDR2 SQIVND (reference sequence). CDR3 length: 16 amino acids. CDR3 sequence (DNA): TGTGCCACCCAGGGACTAGCGGGGTATGGGGCCAACGTCCTGACTTTC. It is translated as CATQGLAGYGANVLTF.

CDR3 in DNA: TGTGCCAGTAGCCCCGGGAGGGGCCATCAGCCCCAGCATTTT. Protein sequence: CASSPGRGHQPQHF. The genes are TRBV19 and TRBJ1-5; tentative D call: TRBD1 (5 bases). This CDR3 spans 14 amino acids. Germline lookup yields CDR1 LNHDA and CDR2 SQIVND (reference sequence). The V and J ends lost 6 bases and 5 bases respectively, with 14 bases between them.

The chain links TRBV6-5 to TRBJ1-2; D is unclear. The V end was cut by 10 bases, the J end by 4 bases, with 19 bases between. Germline CDR1 is MNHEY and CDR2 is SVGAGI. This CDR3 contains 14 residues. CDR3 loop: CAIKPNPTVYGYTF. In DNA form, the CDR3 reads TGTGCCATTAAACCTAACCCTACCGTCTATGGCTACACCTTC.

This clone was counted a single time. The chain links TRBV11-2 to TRBJ1-1; D unclear. V was pared by 8 bases and J by 0 bases, with 13 bases between. The CDR3 sequence is 14 residues long. Germline assignment: CDR1 SGHAT and CDR2 FQNNGV. The CDR3 nucleotides are TGTGCCAGCCGTTCGGTGGTAATGAACACTGAAGCTTTCTTT. It translates to CASRSVVMNTEAFF.

The chain employs TRBV7-2 and TRBJ1-4, with D unresolved. This CDR3 is 14 amino acids long. V was cut by 5 bases and J by 7 bases, with 14 bases left in between. The V gene's germline CDR1 is SGHTA and CDR2 FQGNSA. Here the CDR3 reads CASSSGLLGEKLFF. The CDR3 coding sequence is TGTGCCAGCAGCAGCGGGCTCCTTGGTGAAAAACTGTTTTTT.

The chain has TRBV7-9 and TRBJ1-1; weak D call: TRBD1 (6 bases). The CDR3 length is 15 residues. Per the germline V gene, CDR1 is SEHNR and CDR2 is FQNEAQ (reference sequence). The V end lost 4 bases, the J end lost 1 base, and 13 bases lay between the germline ends. The CDR3 region is CASSSTQDRNTEAFF. In DNA form, the CDR3 reads TGTGCCAGCAGCTCTACCCAGGACAGGAACACTGAAGCTTTCTTT.

The chain is built from TRBV11-2 and TRBJ2-7; TRBD1 agrees at 10 bases. J was trimmed by 5 bases and V by 2 bases; bases with no gene match: 6. Germline CDR1 SGHAT, CDR2 FQNNGV. CDR3 length: 15 residues. The CDR3 DNA is TGTGCCAGCAGCTTAATGGGACAGGGGTCCCACGAGCAGTACTTC. It translates to CASSLMGQGSHEQYF.

The rearrangement uses TRBV24-1 and TRBJ2-5; D unclear. This CDR3 contains 13 residues. Trimming removed 3 bases from V and 1 base from J, with 5 bases in between. CDR1 KGHDR and CDR2 SFDVKD come from the germline V gene. The CDR3 DNA reads TGTGCCACCAGTGATCCGGGCCAAGAGACCCAGTACTTC. This encodes CATSDPGQETQYF.

CDR3 coding DNA: TGCGCCAGCAGCGGGGGGGCCAGCGGTCAAGAGACCCAGTACTTC. It is translated as CASSGGASGQETQYF. The chain joins TRBV5-1 to TRBJ2-5; D might be TRBD2 (7 bases). V lost 4 bases and J 2 bases, leaving 15 bases between the germline ends. Germline V gene sequence: CDR1 SGHRS, CDR2 YFSETQ. This CDR3 has 15 amino acids.

V is TRBV12-3 or TRBV12-4 and J is TRBJ1-5; D not certain. V lost 6 bases to trimming and J lost 9 bases, with 12 bases between them. This CDR3 contains 12 residues. The CDR3 loop reads CASRRFAGPQHF. The CDR3 region has the DNA TGTGCCAGCAGACGATTTGCGGGGCCCCAGCATTTT.

The chain carries TRBV5-5 and TRBJ2-2; weak D call: TRBD1 (6 bases). Between the trimmed V and J ends, which lost 0 bases and 1 base, there was a span of 10 bases. The CDR3 covers 16 residues. The V gene's germline CDR1 is SGHKS and CDR2 YYEKEE (reference sequence). CDR3 in DNA: TGTGCCAGCAGCTTGGTCGGGGACAAGAACACCGGGGAGCTGTTTTTT. It translates to CASSLVGDKNTGELFF.

The chain recombines TRBV6-1 with TRBJ1-2; D unclear. CDR1 is MNHNS and CDR2 is SASEGT in the germline V gene. V gave up 1 base and J gave up 4 bases, with 10 bases separating them. The CDR3 loop spans 14 amino acids. CDR3 protein: CASSEGAGIYGYTF. The CDR3 DNA reads as TGTGCCAGCAGTGAAGGCGCAGGCATCTATGGCTACACCTTC.

The chain employs TRBV6-5 and TRBJ1-3, with D maybe TRBD1 (5 bases). V dropped 4 bases and J dropped 0 bases, with 10 bases sitting between them. This CDR3 contains 15 residues. The germline V gene has CDR1 MNHEY and CDR2 SVGAGI. The CDR3, as DNA: TGTGCCAGCAGTTGGGGCCGCGACTCTGGAAACACCATATATTTT. Protein sequence: CASSWGRDSGNTIYF.

The chain carries TRBV2 and TRBJ2-5, with a possible D match to TRBD1 (5 bases). This CDR3 has 12 residues. V dropped 4 bases and J dropped 7 bases, with 10 bases sitting between them. Germline lookup yields CDR1 SNHLY and CDR2 FYNNEI. CDR3 coding DNA: TGTGCCAGCAGTGGGGGCCGAGGGACCCAGTACTTC. It encodes CASSGGRGTQYF.

The gene calls are TRBV9 and TRBJ2-1, with 7 bases aligning to TRBD2. With 4 bases clipped from V and 3 bases from J, the junction kept 4 bases outside the gene matches. The CDR3 is 14 residues long. Germline V lookup: CDR1 SGDLS, CDR2 YYNGEE. CDR3 sequence: CASSPRTSYNEQFF. CDR3 in DNA: TGTGCCAGCAGCCCACGGACTAGCTACAATGAGCAGTTCTTC.

This chain links TRBV5-1 with TRBJ2-1; D possibly corresponds to TRBD2 (6 bases). Germline CDR1 and CDR2: SGHRS and YFSETQ. The CDR3 is made up of 16 amino acids. Deletions cut 0 bases from V and 3 bases from J, with 13 bases between. The CDR3 DNA sequence: TGCGCCAGCAGCTTGGGGGCTAGCGTTCTCTACAATGAGCAGTTCTTC. This sequence encodes CASSLGASVLYNEQFF.

The rearrangement joins TRBV30 to TRBJ2-7, with D maybe TRBD2 (6 bases). Per the germline V gene, CDR1 is GTSNPN and CDR2 is SVGIG (reference sequence). The ends were cut back, 0 bases at V and 1 base at J, with 13 bases in the middle. The CDR3 loop spans 15 amino acids. The CDR3 protein is CAWSVFGTDSYEQYF. CDR3 DNA sequence: TGTGCCTGGAGTGTATTCGGGACTGATTCCTACGAGCAGTACTTC.

This chain uses TRBV12-5 with TRBJ1-2; no reliable D call. This CDR3 has 11 amino acids. The germline V and J ends were trimmed by 5 bases and 13 bases, with 14 bases remaining between them. Germline CDR1 LGHNT, CDR2 FRNRAP. CDR3 region: CASGPRTSSTF. The DNA of the CDR3 is TGTGCTAGTGGTCCGAGAACTTCGAGCACCTTC.

The chain recombines TRBV6-1 with TRBJ2-1; D unresolved. V lost 2 bases to trimming and J lost 4 bases, with 9 bases between them. CDR1 is MNHNS, CDR2 SASEGT, per germline. The CDR3 length is 14 residues. CDR3 sequence: CASSESTDYNEQFF. For the CDR3, the DNA is TGTGCCAGCAGTGAATCAACAGATTACAATGAGCAGTTCTTC.

This clone was observed a few times. This chain connects TRBV6-2 or TRBV6-3 to TRBJ1-2, with D perhaps matching TRBD1 (5 bases). In germline, CDR1 is MNHEY, CDR2 SVGEGT. This CDR3 has 14 residues. V was pared by 2 bases and J by 2 bases, with 9 bases between. The CDR3: CASSYLDRNYGYTF. The DNA for the CDR3 is TGTGCCAGCAGTTACCTTGACAGAAACTATGGCTACACCTTC.

There are many counts of this clone. The rearrangement uses TRBV24-1 and TRBJ1-5; maybe TRBD1 (5 bases). Germline assignment: CDR1 KGHDR and CDR2 SFDVKD. The CDR3 has 14 amino acids. The V gene lost 4 bases and the J gene lost 6 bases, with 12 bases spanning the gap. In DNA form, the CDR3 reads TGTGCCACCAGTGACGGACACCAGGGTCAGCCCCAGCATTTT. Translating gives CATSDGHQGQPQHF.

The V and J genes are TRBV14 and TRBJ2-4; perhaps TRBD2 as D (5 bases). The CDR3 runs 13 residues. Germline V lookup: CDR1 SGHDN, CDR2 FVKESK. Trimming removed 1 base at V and 11 bases at J, with 12 bases between. The CDR3 nucleotides read TGTGCCAGCAGCCAAGGCCCCGCCGGGGTTCAGTACTTC. Its translation: CASSQGPAGVQYF. Looking up the rest from reference TRBV14 and TRBJ2-4 gives the full variable domain: EAGVTQFPSHSVIEKGQTVTLRCDPISGHDNLYWYRRVMGKEIKFLLHFVKESKQDESGMPNNRFLAERTGGTYSTLKVQPAELEDSGVYFCASSQGPAGVQYFGAGTRLSVL.

V gene TRBV5-4 combines with J gene TRBJ2-1; TRBD1 matches at 12 bases. The CDR3 is made up of 15 amino acids. Germline values: CDR1 SGHNT, CDR2 YYREEE (reference sequence). The ends lost 2 bases at V and 15 bases at J; junction bases unmatched: 12. CDR3 region: CASSLAGRGQGAPFF. In nucleotides, the CDR3 is TGTGCCAGCAGCTTAGCAGGGAGGGGACAGGGGGCTCCGTTCTTC.

This chain joins TRBV9 and TRBJ1-3; the match to TRBD1 covers 7 bases. V shed 3 bases and J 3 bases; nucleotides not matched to a gene: 12. CDR1 and CDR2 (germline): SGDLS, YYNGEE. The CDR3 has 17 residues. CDR3 sequence: CASSASGTVTHGNTIYF. DNA of the CDR3: TGTGCCAGCAGCGCGTCCGGGACAGTCACTCATGGAAACACCATATATTTT.

For the CDR3, the DNA is TGTGCCAGCAGCCAGGTGGGGGGGGCAGGAGATACGCAGTATTTT. Its translation is CASSQVGGAGDTQYF. This sequence joins TRBV4-2 and TRBJ2-3; TRBD2 might be the D (7 bases). V shed 3 bases and J shed 5 bases, with 15 bases lying between them. The length of the CDR3 is 15 residues. Germline V gene data show CDR1 as LGHNA and CDR2 as YNFKEQ.